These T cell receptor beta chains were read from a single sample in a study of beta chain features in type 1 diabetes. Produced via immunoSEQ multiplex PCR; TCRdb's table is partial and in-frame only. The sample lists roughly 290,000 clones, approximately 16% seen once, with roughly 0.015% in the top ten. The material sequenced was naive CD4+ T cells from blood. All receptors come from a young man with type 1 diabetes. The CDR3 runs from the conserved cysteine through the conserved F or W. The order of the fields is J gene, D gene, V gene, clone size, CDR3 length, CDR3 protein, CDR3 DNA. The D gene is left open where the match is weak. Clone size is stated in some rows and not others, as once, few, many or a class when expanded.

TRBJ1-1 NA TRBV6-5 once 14 CASRSPQGNTEAFF TGTGCCAGCAGAAGTCCCCAGGGGAACACTGAAGCTTTCTTT
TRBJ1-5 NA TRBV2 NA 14 CASKENLSNQPQHF TGTGCCAGCAAAGAGAACCTAAGCAATCAGCCCCAGCATTTT
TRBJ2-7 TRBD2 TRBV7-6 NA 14 CASSEGLAHFEQYF TGTGCCAGCAGCGAGGGACTAGCGCATTTCGAGCAGTACTTC
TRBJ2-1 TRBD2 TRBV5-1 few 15 CASSLGFSGRAKEFF TGCGCCAGCAGCTTGGGCTTTAGCGGGAGGGCCAAGGAGTTCTTC
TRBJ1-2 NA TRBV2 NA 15 CASSFTGTPVYGYTF TGTGCCAGCAGTTTTACCGGGACTCCTGTCTATGGCTACACCTTC
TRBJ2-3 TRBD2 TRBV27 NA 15 CASIERGGGTDTQYF TGTGCCAGCATCGAGCGGGGGGGCGGCACAGATACGCAGTATTTT
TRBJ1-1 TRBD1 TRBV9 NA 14 CASSVGQGNTEAFF TGTGCCAGCAGCGTTGGACAGGGGAACACTGAAGCTTTCTTT
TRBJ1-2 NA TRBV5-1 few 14 CASSEEQAFYGYTF TGCGCCAGCAGCGAAGAACAGGCTTTCTATGGCTACACCTTC
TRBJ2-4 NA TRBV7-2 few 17 CASSLFQQGTAKNIQYF TGTGCCAGCAGCTTATTCCAGCAGGGAACAGCCAAAAACATTCAGTACTTC
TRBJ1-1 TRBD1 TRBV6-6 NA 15 CASRRQGQGAGEAFF TGTGCCAGCAGACGCCAGGGACAGGGGGCGGGTGAAGCTTTCTTT
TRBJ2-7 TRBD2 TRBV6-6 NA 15 CASTNLGTSGTKQYF TGTGCCAGCACCAACCTAGGGACTAGCGGGACGAAGCAGTACTTC
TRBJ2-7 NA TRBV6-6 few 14 CASCPTGRSYEQYF TGTGCCAGCTGTCCAACAGGACGTTCCTACGAGCAGTACTTC
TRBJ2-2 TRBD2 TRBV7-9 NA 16 CASSSASGGNTGELFF TGTGCCAGCAGTTCGGCTAGCGGGGGGAACACCGGGGAGCTGTTTTTT
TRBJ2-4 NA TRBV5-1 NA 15 CASSLEGARRNIQYF TGCGCCAGCAGCTTGGAAGGAGCACGGCGAAACATTCAGTACTTC
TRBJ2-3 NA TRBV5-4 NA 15 CASSPFPGDTDTQYF TGTGCCAGCAGCCCTTTTCCGGGGGACACAGATACGCAGTATTTT
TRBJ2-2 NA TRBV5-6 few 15 CASSLGLANTGELFF TGTGCCAGCAGCTTGGGACTAGCGAACACCGGGGAGCTGTTTTTT
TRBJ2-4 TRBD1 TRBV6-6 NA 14 CASSTTGTGNGQYF TGTGCCAGCAGTACTACTGGGACAGGGAATGGTCAGTACTTC